A single sample is the source of the 30 T cell receptor beta chains below, sequenced in a study of human T cells and chemical hapten exposure. Time point indicated: patch test 2, 6 weeks after DPC sensitization. Treatment in this sample: therapeutic diphenylcyclopropenone sensitization with weekly scalp DPC. TCRdb passed the RACE reads through MiXCR, listing each CDR3 protein once. Of 80,000 to 100,000 distinct CDR3 sequences listed, around 9.3% are singletons. The specimen comprised whole blood, sampled in connection with sensitization to the hapten diphenylcyclopropenone (DPC). The origin of the receptors is a woman in her thirties or forties with alopecia areata. Some clones in this sample may be carry-over from other donors' samples.

The rearrangement links TRBV29-1 to TRBJ2-2; TRBD1 matches 9 bases. Trimming cost V 6 bases and J 0 bases; bases outside gene matches: 2. The CDR3 has 14 amino acids. Germline CDR1 and CDR2: SQVTM and ANQGSEA. CDR3 loop: CSVDRGTNTGELFF. CDR3 DNA sequence: TGCAGCGTAGACAGGGGGACGAACACCGGGGAGCTGTTTTTT.

The rearrangement joins TRBV7-9 to TRBJ1-1; a possible D gene is TRBD1 (5 bases). The V gene lost 6 bases and the J gene lost 4 bases, with 15 bases spanning the gap. The germline V gene encodes CDR1 SEHNR and CDR2 FQNEAQ (reference sequence). CDR3 length: 14 amino acids. The CDR3 loop is CASSIEGYGTEAFF. As DNA, the CDR3 is TGTGCCAGCAGTATAGAGGGGTATGGCACTGAAGCTTTCTTT.

At least ten counts were recorded for this clonotype. The chain carries TRBV4-3 and TRBJ2-7, with TRBD2 matching 7 bases. Unmatched junction bases numbered 5, after V lost 1 base and J lost 2 bases. The CDR3 consists of 15 residues. Germline lookup yields CDR1 LGHNA and CDR2 YSLEER. This CDR3 is CASSQVPTSAYEQYF. CDR3 bases: TGCGCCAGCAGCCAAGTTCCCACTAGCGCCTACGAGCAGTACTTC.

This clonotype appeared many times. The chain joins TRBV9 to TRBJ2-2; 9 bases agree with TRBD2. This CDR3 contains 15 residues. V dropped 0 bases and J dropped 4; count of bases not matched to a gene: 1. Germline V lookup: CDR1 SGDLS, CDR2 YYNGEE. CDR3 DNA: TGTGCCAGCAGCGTAGCTAGCGGGATCACCGGGGAGCTGTTTTTT. It is translated as CASSVASGITGELFF.

This clonotype occurred many times. V and J are TRBV4-3 and TRBJ1-2; D unresolved. The germline V and J ends were trimmed by 0 bases and 2 bases, with 7 bases remaining between them. Per germline, CDR1 LGHNA and CDR2 YSLEER. This CDR3 is 14 amino acids long. The CDR3 here is CASSQDRVNYGYTF. The CDR3 bases are TGCGCCAGCAGCCAAGATAGGGTGAACTATGGCTACACCTTC.

At least ten counts were recorded for this clonotype. The chain carries TRBV20-1 and TRBJ2-1; 11 bases align to TRBD2. Germline trimming cut 5 bases from V and 4 bases from J; bases unmatched to any gene: 13. CDR3 length: 17 amino acids. The germline V gene encodes CDR1 DFQATT and CDR2 SNEGSKA (reference sequence). This CDR3 reads CSAEPTSGIEVYNEQFF. CDR3 nucleotide sequence: TGCAGTGCTGAACCGACTAGCGGGATAGAGGTTTACAATGAGCAGTTCTTC.

This clonotype was seen once. V is TRBV11-2 and J is TRBJ2-5; no clear D. The CDR3 contains 14 residues. Germline assignment: CDR1 SGHAT and CDR2 FQNNGV. Trimming took off 2 bases at V and 1 base at J, with 8 bases between the two ends. The CDR3 is CASSLWGSQETQYF. The CDR3 DNA is TGTGCCAGCAGCTTATGGGGAAGCCAAGAGACCCAGTACTTC. The full variable domain, in which reference TRBV11-2 and TRBJ2-5 provide the parts outside the CDR3, is EAGVAQSPRYKIIEKRQSVAFWCNPISGHATLYWYQQILGQGPKLLIQFQNNGVVDDSQLPKDRFSAERLKGVDSTLKIQPAKLEDSAVYLCASSLWGSQETQYFGPGTRLLVL.

This clonotype was recorded at least ten times. Germline is not matched at one junction end, which may reflect a read error. This chain joins TRBV28 and TRBJ2-6, with D uncertain. Germline V gives CDR1 MDHEN, CDR2 SYDVKM. This CDR3 has 16 amino acids. The CDR3 DNA sequence: TGTGCCACCAGTTTATTGGGGTTCTCTGGGGCCAACGTCCTGACTTTC. Protein product: CATSLLGFSGANVLTF.

The rearrangement joins TRBV29-1 to TRBJ2-1; 9 bases are a match to TRBD2. The trim removed 7 bases at V and 8 bases at J, leaving 9 bases unmatched. The CDR3 is 13 residues long. Germline V gives CDR1 SQVTM, CDR2 ANQGSEA. In DNA, the CDR3 is TGCAGCGCGGCGGGACTAGCAGGGGATGAGCAGTTCTTC. Translating it yields CSAAGLAGDEQFF.

This clonotype was recorded at least ten times. The rearrangement joins TRBV30 to TRBJ1-6; a possible D gene is TRBD1 (5 bases). Germline V lookup: CDR1 GTSNPN, CDR2 SVGIG (reference sequence). CDR3 size: 13 residues. Trimming cost V 5 bases and J 8 bases, with 13 bases left between them. The CDR3 here is CAWQGQGDSPLHF. The CDR3 region has the DNA TGTGCCTGGCAGGGCCAGGGTGATTCACCCCTCCACTTT.

This clonotype was seen many times. The J gene is TRBJ1-1, the V gene TRBV7-2; no clear D. The CDR3 totals 12 residues. V gave up 3 bases and J gave up 4 bases, with 6 bases separating them. Germline CDR1 and CDR2: SGHTA and FQGNSA. The CDR3 DNA reads as TGTGCCAGCAGCTTGAGTCTCACTGAAGCTTTCTTT. Translation: CASSLSLTEAFF.

This clonotype has at least ten counts. The rearrangement joins TRBV19 to TRBJ2-7, with TRBD2 identical over 8 bases. Germline lookup yields CDR1 LNHDA and CDR2 SQIVND (reference sequence). CDR3 length: 14 amino acids. V shed 8 bases, J shed 3 bases, and the junction held 9 bases outside the gene matches. The CDR3 sequence is CASRRSGTSYEQYF. In DNA, the CDR3 is TGTGCCAGTCGGCGTAGCGGGACAAGCTACGAGCAGTACTTC.

V is TRBV30 and J is TRBJ1-3, with D maybe TRBD1 (5 bases). Deletions cut 5 bases from V and 0 bases from J, with 11 bases between. The CDR3 spans 14 residues. Germline V CDR1 and CDR2: GTSNPN, SVGIG (reference sequence). The DNA for the CDR3 is TGTGCCTGGGCCGAGGACACCTCTGGAAACACCATATATTTT. Its translation: CAWAEDTSGNTIYF.

This clonotype was seen a few times. This chain's CDR3 is CASSVAPTDRTEAFF. The CDR3 DNA is TGTGCCAGCAGCGTGGCCCCGACAGACCGCACTGAAGCTTTCTTT. V gene TRBV9 combines with J gene TRBJ1-1; D is possibly TRBD1 (5 bases). CDR1 SGDLS and CDR2 YYNGEE come from the germline V gene. V lost 2 bases to trimming and J lost 4 bases, with 15 bases between them. This CDR3 has 15 residues.

A few counts support this clonotype. The rearrangement uses TRBV7-9 and TRBJ1-2; 7 bases align to TRBD1. Germline-derived CDR1 and CDR2 are SEHNR and FQNEAQ (reference sequence). This CDR3 is built from 13 residues. The ends lost 4 bases at V and 8 bases at J; junction bases unmatched: 7. The CDR3 reads CASSSRQGEGYTF. In DNA, the CDR3 is TGTGCCAGCAGCTCCAGACAGGGCGAAGGCTACACCTTC. Full variable domain (rest looked up from reference TRBV7-9 and TRBJ1-2): DTGVSQNPRHKITKRGQNVTFRCDPISEHNRLYWYRQTLGQGPEFLTYFQNEAQLEKSRLLSDRFSAERPKGSFSTLEIQRTEQGDSAMYLCASSSRQGEGYTFGSGTRLTVV.

In its sample, this clonotype was seen a few times. This chain uses TRBV5-1 with TRBJ1-1; 10 bases line up with TRBD1. The CDR3 length is 16 residues. Trimming removed 5 bases from V and 6 bases from J; junction bases left unmatched: 13. Germline values: CDR1 SGHRS, CDR2 YFSETQ. The CDR3 loop reads CASSPTGGAGSPEAFF. For the CDR3, the DNA is TGCGCCAGCAGTCCGACAGGGGGCGCAGGTAGCCCTGAAGCTTTCTTT. The complete variable domain, with remaining parts taken from reference TRBV5-1 and TRBJ1-1, reads KAGVTQTPRYLIKTRGQQVTLSCSPISGHRSVSWYQQTPGQGLQFLFEYFSETQRNKGNFPGRFSGRQFSNSRSEMNVSTLELGDSALYLCASSPTGGAGSPEAFFGQGTRLTVV.

V and J are TRBV2 and TRBJ1-2, with unresolved D. Germline CDR1 SNHLY, CDR2 FYNNEI. The CDR3 covers 13 residues. V was pared by 6 bases and J by 4 bases, with 12 bases between. The CDR3 nucleotides read TGTGCCAGCAGCCCTGAGGGAAGCTATGGCTACACCTTC. Protein: CASSPEGSYGYTF.

This chain connects TRBV20-1 to TRBJ2-3; TRBD1 might be the D (6 bases). Germline V gives CDR1 DFQATT, CDR2 SNEGSKA (reference sequence). Trimming took off 2 bases at V and 2 bases at J, with 8 bases between the two ends. CDR3 length equals 13 residues. The CDR3 here is CSARTGNTDTQYF. The CDR3 DNA follows: TGCAGTGCTAGAACAGGGAACACAGATACGCAGTATTTT.

This chain joins TRBV12-2 and TRBJ1-1; TRBD1 was called by the table and not checked on the DNA. TRBV12-2 is shown as a pseudogene. This CDR3 contains 12 residues. This CDR3 reads CASRPDRVRAFF. The CDR3 region has the DNA TGTGCAAGTCGCCCGGACAGGGTGAGGGCTTTCTTT.

V usage is TRBV19 and J usage is TRBJ2-1; 11 positions match TRBD2. The CDR3 runs to 17 residues. Germline assignment: CDR1 LNHDA and CDR2 SQIVND (reference sequence). J gave up 2 bases and V 5 bases, and 8 bases lay outside the gene matches. CDR3 in amino acids: CASSFSGRVLPYNEQFF. DNA of the CDR3: TGTGCCAGTAGTTTTAGCGGGAGGGTCCTTCCCTACAATGAGCAGTTCTTC.

This clonotype was counted ten times or more. The V and J genes are TRBV12-3 or TRBV12-4 and TRBJ1-2, with no clear D. V was trimmed by 1 base and J by 3 bases, leaving 6 bases between them. There are 13 residues in the CDR3. The CDR3 reads CASSLDSDYGYTF. The CDR3 DNA is TGTGCCAGCAGTTTAGACAGCGACTATGGCTACACCTTC.

This clonotype was observed many times. The rearrangement links TRBV12-3 or TRBV12-4 to TRBJ2-7; 9 bases are a match to TRBD2. CDR3 length equals 14 residues. V lost 5 bases and J lost 5; bases outside the gene matches: 7. The CDR3 bases are TGTGCCAGCAGTGGCGGGAGGGCCGGGAACGAGCAGTACTTC. Its protein is CASSGGRAGNEQYF.

The chain joins TRBV5-4 to TRBJ2-1; 14 bases line up with TRBD2. After removal of 0 bases from V and 10 bases from J, the junction contained 6 bases not matched to a gene. The CDR3 sequence is 16 residues long. The V gene's germline CDR1 is SGHNT and CDR2 YYREEE (reference sequence). CDR3 in amino acids: CASSLGLTSGRGEQFF. For the CDR3, the DNA is TGTGCCAGCAGCTTGGGGTTGACTAGCGGGAGGGGCGAGCAGTTCTTC. The full variable domain, completed using reference TRBV5-4 and TRBJ2-1, is ETGVTQSPTHLIKTRGQQVTLRCSSQSGHNTVSWYQQALGQGPQFIFQYYREEENGRGNFPPRFSGLQFPNYSSELNVNALELDDSALYLCASSLGLTSGRGEQFFGPGTRLTVL.

This clonotype has only a few counts. The V gene is TRBV5-1, the J gene TRBJ1-1; D is ambiguous. V lost 6 bases and J lost 1, with 10 bases in between. CDR1 is SGHRS and CDR2 is YFSETQ in the germline V gene. This CDR3 is 13 amino acids long. CDR3 sequence: CASMPGENTEAFF. For the CDR3, the DNA is TGCGCCAGCATGCCCGGCGAGAACACTGAAGCTTTCTTT. The full variable domain, with the rest looked up from reference TRBV5-1 and TRBJ1-1, is KAGVTQTPRYLIKTRGQQVTLSCSPISGHRSVSWYQQTPGQGLQFLFEYFSETQRNKGNFPGRFSGRQFSNSRSEMNVSTLELGDSALYLCASMPGENTEAFFGQGTRLTVV.

In its sample, this clonotype was seen many times. The genes are TRBV6-5 and TRBJ2-2; 12 positions match TRBD2. Germline values: CDR1 MNHEY, CDR2 SVGAGI. V shed 7 bases and J 6 bases; nucleotides not matched to a gene: 6. The CDR3 is made up of 15 amino acids. CDR3 sequence (DNA): TGTGCCAGCAATCGGCTAGCGGGAGGGCCCGGGGAGCTGTTTTTT. Its translation: CASNRLAGGPGELFF.

A few counts support this clonotype. The V call is TRBV5-1, the J call TRBJ2-3; no firm D call. The germline CDR1 and CDR2 sequences are SGHRS and YFSETQ. The CDR3 has 17 residues. Trimming pared 0 bases from V and 2 bases from J, leaving 16 bases between. The CDR3 nucleotides read TGCGCCAGCAGCTTGGAGGACCTACCCCGTCCCACAGATACGCAGTATTTT. It encodes CASSLEDLPRPTDTQYF.

The gene calls are TRBV29-1 and TRBJ1-1, with a weak D call TRBD1 (5 bases). The CDR3 has 15 residues. Trimming cost V 3 bases and J 1 base, with 15 bases left between them. Germline V gene data show CDR1 as SQVTM and CDR2 as ANQGSEA. The CDR3 region has the DNA TGCAGCGTTGAGGGGCGGGTCCGAAAGAACACTGAAGCTTTCTTT. Residues: CSVEGRVRKNTEAFF.

This clonotype was seen ten or more times. The chain carries TRBV12-3 or TRBV12-4 and TRBJ2-2, with 7 nucleotides matching TRBD1. This CDR3 region has 15 residues. J lost 4 bases, V lost 2 bases, and 4 bases had no gene match. CDR3 residues: CASSLLGQSTGELFF. CDR3 nucleotides: TGTGCCAGCAGTTTACTGGGACAGAGCACCGGGGAGCTGTTTTTT.

This clonotype appeared many times. The CDR3 bases are TGCAGTGCTAGAAATCCTAGCGGGCTCCGGGGTGAGCAGTTCTTC. Protein sequence: CSARNPSGLRGEQFF. The chain uses TRBV20-1 and TRBJ2-1, with 8 bases fitting TRBD2. V lost 2 bases, J lost 9 bases, and 12 bases stayed unmatched. This CDR3 contains 15 residues. Per the germline V gene, CDR1 is DFQATT and CDR2 is SNEGSKA (reference sequence).

This clonotype has a count of ten or more. The chain employs TRBV4-3 and TRBJ2-2; possible D gene TRBD2, 5 bases. The CDR3 has 16 amino acids. Per the germline V gene, CDR1 is LGHNA and CDR2 is YSLEER. The V end was cut by 3 bases, the J end by 2 bases, with 13 bases between. CDR3: CASSQGRLINTGELFF. The CDR3 DNA is TGCGCCAGCAGCCAGGGCAGACTAATTAACACCGGGGAGCTGTTTTTT.